One sample yielded the 7 T cell receptor beta chains listed below, sequenced in a study of blood T cell repertoires in COVID-19. Assay used: immunoSEQ multiplex PCR; TCRdb lists only in-frame clones, some missing. The repertoire has fewer than 45,000 clones, around 90% of them found once; the top ten carry 25% to 30%. Sequenced: peripheral blood. Receptors were obtained from a man aged 60-69 years with active or convalescent COVID-19.

This chain joins TRBV7-2 and TRBJ2-7; the D is unclear. This CDR3 contains 14 residues. V lost 1 base to trimming and J lost 2 bases, with 9 bases between them. CDR1 and CDR2 (germline): SGHTA, FQGNSA. CDR3 in DNA: TGTGCCAGCAGCTTAGGACGGAGAACCTACGAGCAGTACTTC. Translation: CASSLGRRTYEQYF.

The rearrangement uses TRBV27 and TRBJ1-1; 9 nucleotides agree with TRBD1. J gave up 4 bases and V 7 bases, and 10 bases lay outside the gene matches. CDR1 MNHEY and CDR2 SMNVEV come from the germline V gene (reference sequence). This CDR3 has 15 amino acids. The CDR3 sequence: CASMAPGQGITEAFF. The CDR3 nucleotides read TGTGCCAGCATGGCACCGGGACAGGGAATCACTGAAGCTTTCTTT.

V usage is TRBV19 and J usage is TRBJ1-2, with 7 bases identical to TRBD1. In germline, CDR1 is LNHDA, CDR2 SQIVND (reference sequence). Trimming removed 3 bases from V and 5 bases from J; junction bases left unmatched: 6. CDR3 size: 14 residues. CDR3: CASSIWTGLYGYTF. CDR3 sequence (DNA): TGTGCCAGTAGTATCTGGACAGGATTATATGGCTACACCTTC.

The chain recombines TRBV6-5 with TRBJ2-5, with 8 bases fitting TRBD2. Germline V lookup: CDR1 MNHEY, CDR2 SVGAGI. Trimming cost V 0 bases and J 4 bases; bases outside gene matches: 4. The CDR3 is made up of 15 amino acids. CDR3 sequence reads: CASSYSIGGGETQYF. In DNA form, the CDR3 reads TGTGCCAGCAGTTACTCGATCGGGGGGGGAGAGACCCAGTACTTC.

This chain uses TRBV18 with TRBJ2-7; D might be TRBD2 (6 bases). This CDR3 has 15 amino acids. The ends were cut back, 3 bases at V and 7 bases at J, with 19 bases in the middle. The germline CDR1 and CDR2 sequences are KGHSH and LQKENI. The CDR3 DNA reads TGTGCCAGCTCACCCGGGAGTTCGCGGGCTCGGGAGCAGTACTTC. Translated: CASSPGSSRAREQYF.

The CDR3 loop is CASSNWDRDPYEQYF. The CDR3 nucleotides read TGTGCCAGCAGTAACTGGGACAGGGACCCCTACGAGCAGTACTTC. J is TRBJ2-7 and V is TRBV5-6, with 9 positions matching TRBD1. This CDR3 contains 15 residues. The ends lost 5 bases at V and 2 bases at J; junction bases unmatched: 8. Germline CDR1 and CDR2: SGHDT and YYEEEE. The variable domain in full, with the rest retrieved from reference TRBV5-6 and TRBJ2-7, is DAGVTQSPTHLIKTRGQQVTLRCSPKSGHDTVSWYQQALGQGPQFIFQYYEEEERQRGNFPDRFSGHQFPNYSSELNVNALLLGDSALYLCASSNWDRDPYEQYFGPGTRLTVT.

The chain recombines TRBV11-2 with TRBJ2-3, with 11 bases lining up with TRBD1. The length of the CDR3 is 16 residues. The ends lost 5 bases at V and 1 base at J; junction bases unmatched: 5. Germline CDR1 SGHAT, CDR2 FQNNGV. In DNA, the CDR3 is TGTGCCAGCAGCGTACGGACAGGGGGCGGCACAGATACGCAGTATTTT. Translated: CASSVRTGGGTDTQYF.